This T cell receptor (beta chain) was profiled in a study of CD8 T cells in Susac syndrome. At the level of the study: Active disease was present in roughly six of the sequenced Susac syndrome patients, whereas roughly 8 of them were in remission. At the time their blood was drawn, patients with Susac syndrome were either therapy-naive, on corticosteroids (with some of them also receiving intravenous immunoglobulin), or on intravenous immunoglobulin alone.

Random hexamers served to reverse transcribe about 0.45 to 1 ug RNA. TCRdb re-called the immunoSEQ multiplex PCR reads with MiXCR, one entry per CDR3 protein. The sample comprises hundreds of thousands of distinct CDR3 sequences, roughly 93% of which are singletons, and around 0.15% rests with the top ten. The V end lost 1 base, the J end lost 3 bases, and 6 bases lay between the germline ends. The CDR3 length is 13 residues. Per germline, CDR1 MDHEN and CDR2 SYDVKM. The rearrangement links TRBV28 to TRBJ1-2, with D perhaps matching TRBD1 (5 bases). Sequenced sample: CD4+ T cells from PBMCs. This receptor was identified in a human donor with Susac syndrome. The DNA for the CDR3 is TGTGCCAGCAGTTTATTCAGGGACTATGGCTACACCTTC. Translated: CASSLFRDYGYTF.